The present T cell receptor beta chain was sequenced within a study of blood T cell repertoires in COVID-19. This CDR3 contains 14 residues. Germline V lookup: CDR1 KGHSH, CDR2 LQKENI. After removal of 6 bases from V and 1 base from J, the junction contained 3 bases not matched to a gene. This table comes from immunoSEQ multiplex PCR, and its TCRdb copy is limited to in-frame clones, with some not included. The top ten hold more than 3% of the sample, which has 150,000 to 200,000 clones, about 90% seen once. The sequence derives from a woman between 65 and 79 years old with acute or convalescent COVID-19. V and J are TRBV18 and TRBJ1-5, with TRBD1 matching over 7 bases. The sequencing sample was made of peripheral blood. CDR3 DNA: TGTGCCAGCTCGAAGACAGGGAGCAATCAGCCCCAGCATTTT. Protein product: CASSKTGSNQPQHF.